Presented here are 10 T cell receptor beta chains from one specimen sequenced in a study of T cell changes during pregnancy in multiple sclerosis. The assay was immunoSEQ multiplex PCR, and TCRdb's table has in-frame clones only and misses some. The sample has 34,000 or so clones, roughly 90% seen once; the top ten hold around 4.3%. The source was CD8+ T cells from peripheral blood mononuclear cells, collected after pregnancy. These receptor sequences come from a female donor with multiple sclerosis, enrolled in a pregnancy study.

The chain is built from TRBV5-1 and TRBJ1-4; TRBD1 agrees at 7 bases. V dropped 1 base and J dropped 0; count of bases not matched to a gene: 3. This CDR3 comprises 16 residues. Looked up from germline, CDR1 is SGHRS and CDR2 is YFSETQ. In nucleotides, the CDR3 is TGCGCCAGCAGCTTGTGGGACAGCCCAACTAATGAAAAACTGTTTTTT. It specifies CASSLWDSPTNEKLFF. The full variable domain, with the rest looked up from reference TRBV5-1 and TRBJ1-4, is KAGVTQTPRYLIKTRGQQVTLSCSPISGHRSVSWYQQTPGQGLQFLFEYFSETQRNKGNFPGRFSGRQFSNSRSEMNVSTLELGDSALYLCASSLWDSPTNEKLFFGSGTQLSVL.

The CDR3 nucleotides read TGTGCCAGCAGCTTGAGGGCAGACTCTAACTATGGCTACACCTTC. Protein product: CASSLRADSNYGYTF. This chain uses TRBV7-2 with TRBJ1-2; D gene unclear. The V gene's germline CDR1 is SGHTA and CDR2 FQGNSA. With 3 bases removed from V and 0 bases from J, the gap between germline ends came to 11 bases. This CDR3 is built from 15 residues.

V and J are TRBV5-6 and TRBJ2-3; 7 bases map to TRBD1. V dropped 0 bases and J dropped 2; count of bases not matched to a gene: 15. The CDR3 runs to 19 residues. Looked up from germline, CDR1 is SGHDT and CDR2 is YYEEEE. The CDR3 DNA follows: TGTGCCAGCAGCTTGGGCGCCCTGGCTCCGGGACAGAACACAGATACGCAGTATTTT. Encoded protein: CASSLGALAPGQNTDTQYF.

The V gene is TRBV7-8, the J gene TRBJ2-7; 10 bases agree with TRBD1. This CDR3 comprises 16 residues. The germline V gene encodes CDR1 SGHVS and CDR2 FQNEAQ. The junction had 8 bases not matched to a gene; V was cut back by 3 bases and J by 3 bases. This CDR3 is CASSFLGQGGNYEQYF. The CDR3, as DNA: TGTGCCAGCAGCTTCCTTGGACAGGGGGGAAACTACGAGCAGTACTTC. Full variable domain (remainder filled in from reference TRBV7-8 and TRBJ2-7): GAGVSQSPRYKVAKRGQDVALRCDPISGHVSLFWYQQALGQGPEFLTYFQNEAQLDKSGLPSDRFFAERPEGSVSTLKIQRTQQEDSAVYLCASSFLGQGGNYEQYFGPGTRLTVT.

The chain couples TRBV9 to TRBJ1-1, with D possibly matching TRBD1 (5 bases). V gave up 3 bases and J gave up 5 bases, with 14 bases separating them. In germline, CDR1 is SGDLS, CDR2 YYNGEE. This CDR3 has 14 amino acids. The CDR3 coding sequence is TGTGCCAGCAGCGCCAATCAGGGCTTGACTGAAGCTTTCTTT. This sequence encodes CASSANQGLTEAFF.

This chain uses TRBV6-1 with TRBJ1-5, with D unclear. V was pared by 4 bases and J by 0 bases, with 7 bases between. Germline V gene sequence: CDR1 MNHNS, CDR2 SASEGT. The CDR3 is 14 residues long. Here the CDR3 reads CASSGQNSNQPQHF. CDR3 coding DNA: TGTGCCAGCAGTGGACAAAATAGCAATCAGCCCCAGCATTTT.

This clone was seen once. This rearrangement joins TRBV18 to TRBJ2-5; the match to TRBD1 covers 8 bases. Looked up from germline, CDR1 is KGHSH and CDR2 is LQKENI. This CDR3 region has 15 residues. V trimming: 3 bases; J trimming: 4 bases; junction bases outside the gene matches: 7. This chain's CDR3 is CASSPLGQGRETQYF. The CDR3 nucleotides read TGTGCCAGCTCACCTCTCGGACAGGGTAGAGAGACCCAGTACTTC.

This clone was seen only once. CDR3 nucleotide sequence: TGTGCCAGCACCTCTAGAACAGACAGCTATGGCTACACCTTC. Translating gives CASTSRTDSYGYTF. The rearrangement joins TRBV13 to TRBJ1-2; D may be TRBD1 (5 bases). The V end was cut by 7 bases, the J end by 4 bases, with 16 bases between. Germline V gives CDR1 PRHDT, CDR2 FYEKMQ (reference sequence). The CDR3 contains 14 residues.

The chain uses TRBV5-5 and TRBJ2-7; 7 bases align to TRBD2. The junction had 3 bases not matched to a gene; V was cut back by 1 base and J by 2 bases. The CDR3 spans 14 residues. CDR1 is SGHKS, CDR2 YYEKEE, per germline (reference sequence). DNA of the CDR3: TGTGCCAGCAGCTTGTTGCGGGGGACCTACGAGCAGTACTTC. It yields the protein CASSLLRGTYEQYF.

The chain employs TRBV4-3 and TRBJ1-2; D is perhaps TRBD1 (6 bases). Per germline, CDR1 LGHNA and CDR2 YSLEER. V lost 0 bases, J lost 4 bases, and 12 bases lay in between. CDR3 length equals 15 residues. The DNA of the CDR3 is TGCGCCAGCAGCCAAGAGAGGACAGTGGGCTATGGCTACACCTTC. Protein sequence: CASSQERTVGYGYTF.